The following is a TCR beta chain sequence with its context. The target of this receptor is not known. The sample holds no much larger clone one base away, and base qualities are not on file. The data belong to a study of shared clonotypes between healthy human individuals (dated by TCRdb to between 2020 and 2021). Regarding the complete study: The cohort included three men and a couple of women between 18 and 49 years of age. To estimate repertoire size and how much clonotype sharing occurs between individuals, the study deeply sequenced the blood TCR repertoires of several healthy adults. Per donor, three plates each were used for CD4 naive and CD4 memory, two for CD8 naive, and one for CD8 memory. Per donor, leukapheresis produced somewhere between about 0.8 and 9.5 billion PBMCs. Libraries were prepared and TCR repertoires were sequenced by different laboratories using diverse techniques, in order to increase sequencing depth and limit assay-specific biases. General findings and caveats noted by the study authors: Pairwise subsampling led to the expectation that sequencing depth would affect the degree of clonotype sharing among donors. Around 5.4% of naive CD4, roughly 3.5% of naive CD8, around 2.3% of memory CD4, and approximately 0.4% of memory CD8 clonotypes were shared across four donors. Because the study included a small number of donors, the genetic and exposure-history diversity represented was limited. Even with the large sequencing depth, rarefaction of the sorted-subset datasets indicated that sequencing was incomplete. Compared with non-shared clonotypes, clonotypes shared by all four sorted-subset donors had higher generation probabilities. Estimated clonotype richness was generally larger for naive than for memory subsets. Sampling was limited to blood, and TCR repertoires in tissue likely differ from TCR repertoires in blood.

Using the deep immunoSEQ assay, TCR CDR3 regions were amplified from genomic DNA by multiplex PCR. For each cell subset, the extracted genomic DNA was distributed evenly across all wells of several immunoSEQ 96-well plates, and each plate served as one replicate. Each replicate PCR for sorted subsets received about 210 ng genomic DNA, equal to about 29,000 T cell genomes. The purified libraries were quantified using a Qubit 3.0 fluorometer, sized with a Bioanalyzer 2100, and then quantified again using the KAPA Library Quantification kit. Each immunoSEQ 96-well plate was sequenced on its own single-read 150-cycle Illumina NextSeq 550 flow cell. In the source study's methods: Because only junctional sequences without quality scores were contained in the immunoSEQ output, filtering matching that applied to full-length reads could not be performed. Sequences were annotated with PyIR, a Python wrapper for IgBLAST v1.9, using IMGT germline references to assign V/J genes and CDR3. Any read was removed if the V/J assignment was weak (E-value above 1e-6), the CDR3 was missing, or the read contained stop codons, out-of-frame junctions, or ambiguous translated residues. V3J clonotypes were defined as sequences sharing the same inferred V gene, J gene, and CDR3 amino acid sequence. The percentage overlap between two repertoires was calculated by dividing the number of shared unique clonotypes by the size of the smaller repertoire. Three approaches were used to assess repertoire richness: RTK rarefaction, the Chao1 estimator, and Recon v2.1 estimates of unobserved clonotypes. Generation probabilities were computed with OLGA for all TCRbeta clonotypes obtained by the gDNA method from a handful of donors. TCRdb re-hosts the immuneACCESS table, in-frame sequences only. Its copies lack some clones; in the studies checked, an unresolved V gene accounts for under half of them, and the cause for the rest is not known. That table supplies the V and J calls and clone size; D and trimming were determined from the DNA. Within this sample are some 2,500,000 clones, with 85% to 95% of them counted one time only. Clones ranked in the top ten supply 0.37% of the sample.

The junction carries 8 bases between V and J, which are trimmed by 2 bases and 0 bases respectively. The CDR3, cysteine through phenylalanine, is 15 amino acids long. The kept DNA is CDR3 alone, 45 bases in frame from the first base. For CDR1 and CDR2, the germline V gene lists SGHVS and FNYEAQ. The donors were healthy, HIV-negative adults with no recently reported acute infections or vaccinations. Every donor was a Caucasian adult residing in Nashville, Tennessee, USA. Magnetic negative selection was used to enrich CD4+ T cells, after which naive cells were positively selected on CD45RA and the negative fraction became the memory subset. After blood collection by leukapheresis, PBMCs were isolated using Ficoll-Histopaque density gradient centrifugation and then cryopreserved in the vapor phase of liquid nitrogen. Purity and quantity of every magnetically sorted T cell population were checked by analytical flow cytometry. From each sorted fraction, genomic DNA was isolated and quantified by UV absorbance on a Nanodrop 2000c.

This TCR was sampled from a young man in good health. Some clones in this sample may be carry-over from other donors' samples. Sequencing was carried out using naive CD4+ T cells from PBMCs. The cell subset or site label of this sample denotes: CD45RA+ positively selected. This receptor chain uses TRBV7-6 and TRBJ2-1; the D gene remains uncertain. The CDR3 reads as follows: CASSLSPSSYNEQFF. The DNA sequence is TGTGCCAGCAGCTTATCCCCTAGCTCCTACAATGAGCAGTTCTTC.